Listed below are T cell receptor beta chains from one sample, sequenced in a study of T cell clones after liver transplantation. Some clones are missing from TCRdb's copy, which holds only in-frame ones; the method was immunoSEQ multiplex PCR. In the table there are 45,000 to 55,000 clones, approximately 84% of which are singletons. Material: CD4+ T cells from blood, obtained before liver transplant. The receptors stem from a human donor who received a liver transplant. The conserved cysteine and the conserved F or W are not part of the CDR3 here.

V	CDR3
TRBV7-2	ASSRDPIQY
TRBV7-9	ASSFSYEQY
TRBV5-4	ASSYYNEQF
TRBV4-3	ASSHQTGRSDTQY
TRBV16	ASSQVGGNQPQH
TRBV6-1	ASRYGTARYEQY
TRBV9	ASSVAAGAVHEQY
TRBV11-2	ASSSQGNIQY
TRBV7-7	ASSSGTLTGELF
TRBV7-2	ASSLAMGGGEAF